Each of the 15 T cell receptor beta chains below was sequenced from the same sample in a study of blood T cell repertoires in COVID-19. Method: immunoSEQ multiplex PCR; TCRdb's copy keeps in-frame clones and lacks some. This repertoire shows about 190,000 clones, nearly 90% found once; its top ten account for roughly 6.2%. The material sequenced was peripheral blood. The receptors originated from a woman between 40 and 50 years old who had recovered from COVID-19.

The chain employs TRBV7-9 and TRBJ2-7; TRBD1 aligns across 10 bases. Per germline, CDR1 SEHNR and CDR2 FQNEAQ (reference sequence). This CDR3 has 15 amino acids. With V trimmed by 4 bases and J by 2 bases, 5 bases remained unmatched. The CDR3 sequence is CASSSRTGGTYEQYF. As DNA, the CDR3 is TGTGCCAGCAGCTCCCGGACAGGGGGAACCTACGAGCAGTACTTC. Full variable domain (rest looked up from reference TRBV7-9 and TRBJ2-7): DTGVSQNPRHKITKRGQNVTFRCDPISEHNRLYWYRQTLGQGPEFLTYFQNEAQLEKSRLLSDRFSAERPKGSFSTLEIQRTEQGDSAMYLCASSSRTGGTYEQYFGPGTRLTVT.

This clone was counted only a few times. The genes are TRBV19 and TRBJ2-3; D is uncertain. Trimming cost V 8 bases and J 4 bases, with 10 bases left between them. The CDR3 runs to 12 residues. The germline V gene encodes CDR1 LNHDA and CDR2 SQIVND (reference sequence). This chain's CDR3 is CASGTWPDTQYF. Here the CDR3 DNA reads TGTGCCAGTGGTACGTGGCCAGATACGCAGTATTTT.

The chain employs TRBV18 and TRBJ2-7; TRBD2 matches at 11 bases. V was clipped by 1 base and J by 6 bases; unmatched bases: 2. The germline CDR1 and CDR2 sequences are KGHSH and LQKENI. There are 14 residues in the CDR3. The CDR3 spells CASSPLAGGPEQYF. In DNA, the CDR3 is TGTGCCAGCTCACCACTAGCGGGAGGGCCCGAGCAGTACTTC.

This rearrangement joins TRBV6-5 to TRBJ2-7; 7 bases line up with TRBD1. CDR3 length: 15 residues. Germline assignment: CDR1 MNHEY and CDR2 SVGAGI. The V gene end was trimmed by 6 bases and the J gene end by 5 bases; junction bases not matched to a gene: 13. The CDR3 region is CASRRKTGNIDEQYF. In DNA, the CDR3 is TGTGCCAGCAGAAGAAAGACAGGGAATATCGACGAGCAGTACTTC.

This chain links TRBV6-5 with TRBJ2-7; 10 bases agree with TRBD1. CDR3 length: 16 amino acids. J was trimmed by 3 bases and V by 0 bases; bases with no gene match: 5. In germline, CDR1 is MNHEY, CDR2 SVGAGI. As DNA, the CDR3 is TGTGCCAGCAGTTACTCAACCGGGACAGGGGACTACGAGCAGTACTTC. Translating it yields CASSYSTGTGDYEQYF.

The V call is TRBV28, the J call TRBJ2-2; D perhaps matches TRBD1 (5 bases). The CDR3 consists of 15 residues. V shed 6 bases and J shed 3 bases, with 14 bases lying between them. The germline V gene has CDR1 MDHEN and CDR2 SYDVKM. The CDR3 coding sequence is TGTGCCAGCAGGGCAGGGTACTGGGACACCGGGGAGCTGTTTTTT. Amino acids: CASRAGYWDTGELFF.

This chain connects TRBV28 to TRBJ1-5; 7 nucleotides line up with TRBD1. J was trimmed by 6 bases and V by 5 bases; bases with no gene match: 13. Germline CDR1 and CDR2: MDHEN and SYDVKM. The CDR3 covers 16 residues. The CDR3 spells CASSRTGTALAQPQHF. The CDR3 DNA reads TGTGCCAGCAGTCGCACCGGGACAGCTTTAGCTCAGCCCCAGCATTTT.

The chain employs TRBV6-5 and TRBJ2-7; 8 bases map to TRBD2. The CDR3 spans 14 residues. V shed 10 bases, J shed 3 bases, and the junction held 11 bases outside the gene matches. Germline CDR1 is MNHEY and CDR2 is SVGAGI. CDR3 protein: CATRGGDYNYEQYF. CDR3 coding DNA: TGTGCCACCCGGGGGGGGGACTACAACTACGAGCAGTACTTC.

This clone has a single count. The chain has TRBV2 and TRBJ2-1; 11 bases are shared with TRBD2. In germline, CDR1 is SNHLY, CDR2 FYNNEI. This CDR3 is built from 17 residues. The trim removed 8 bases at V and 0 bases at J, leaving 9 bases unmatched. The CDR3, as DNA: TGTGCCAGCGGGTTTAGCGGGAGGGATGACTCCTACAATGAGCAGTTCTTC. As protein: CASGFSGRDDSYNEQFF.

In its sample, this clone was seen once. The chain is built from TRBV19 and TRBJ2-3; D gene unclear. Germline CDR1 reads LNHDA; CDR2 reads SQIVND (reference sequence). CDR3 length: 13 residues. Between the trimmed V and J ends, which lost 4 bases and 3 bases, there was a span of 8 bases. CDR3: CASSKRDTDTQYF. CDR3 nucleotides: TGTGCCAGTAGTAAACGAGATACAGATACGCAGTATTTT.

This clone was seen once. The chain employs TRBV7-2 and TRBJ1-2, with TRBD1 matching 7 bases. Germline lookup yields CDR1 SGHTA and CDR2 FQGNSA. The CDR3 totals 16 residues. Trimming cost V 1 base and J 7 bases; bases outside gene matches: 12. CDR3 sequence (DNA): TGTGCCAGCAGCTTAGATGTCAGGGGGTTTCAGGGTGGCTACACCTTC. It codes for CASSLDVRGFQGGYTF.

V and J are TRBV28 and TRBJ1-1, with 9 nucleotides matching TRBD1. This CDR3 spans 17 amino acids. The ends lost 7 bases at V and 0 bases at J; junction bases unmatched: 12. Germline V gene lookup returns CDR1 MDHEN and CDR2 SYDVKM. Here the CDR3 reads CASTSLGQGSLNTEAFF. Written as DNA, the CDR3 is TGTGCCAGCACCTCTTTGGGACAGGGAAGTTTGAACACTGAAGCTTTCTTT. Supplemented by reference TRBV28 and TRBJ1-1, the full variable domain reads DVKVTQSSRYLVKRTGEKVFLECVQDMDHENMFWYRQDPGLGLRLIYFSYDVKMKEKGDIPEGYSVSREKKERFSLILESASTNQTSMYLCASTSLGQGSLNTEAFFGQGTRLTVV.

The rearrangement joins TRBV6-1 to TRBJ2-1; D is ambiguous. This CDR3 comprises 16 residues. V was shortened by 2 bases and J by 0 bases, with 11 bases between the two germline ends. Germline V gene lookup returns CDR1 MNHNS and CDR2 SASEGT. The CDR3 is CASSERVGDSYNEQFF. CDR3 nucleotides: TGTGCCAGCAGTGAACGGGTGGGTGACTCCTACAATGAGCAGTTCTTC.

The chain employs TRBV30 and TRBJ1-2; 7 bases are shared with TRBD1. The trim removed 3 bases at V and 4 bases at J, leaving 5 bases unmatched. CDR3 length: 13 amino acids. From germline, CDR1 is GTSNPN and CDR2 SVGIG (reference sequence). CDR3 protein: CAWSRQGIYGYTF. The CDR3 DNA reads TGTGCCTGGAGCCGACAGGGAATCTATGGCTACACCTTC.

This clone was seen just once. The chain recombines TRBV30 with TRBJ1-1; the D gene is possibly TRBD1 (5 bases). The CDR3 runs to 11 residues. Germline CDR1 is GTSNPN and CDR2 is SVGIG (reference sequence). V lost 3 bases to trimming and J lost 4 bases, with 6 bases between them. The CDR3 DNA reads as TGTGCCTGGAGCAGGGTCACTGAAGCTTTCTTT. Protein: CAWSRVTEAFF.